This entry lists 9 T cell receptor beta chains sequenced from one sample in a study of blood T cell repertoires in COVID-19. Repertoires were generated with immunoSEQ multiplex PCR, while TCRdb's copy carries only in-frame clones and drops some. This sample has 90,000 or so clones, with roughly 83% found just once. Sequenced sample: peripheral blood. Receptor source: a human donor in a cohort sampled during active COVID-19.

The V call is TRBV19, the J call TRBJ2-3, with D perhaps matching TRBD1 (7 bases). The germline CDR1 and CDR2 sequences are LNHDA and SQIVND (reference sequence). Trimming left V 5 bases short and J 3 bases short, with 15 bases between. This CDR3 is 15 amino acids long. The chain's CDR3 is CASSGYRGGTDTQYF. The DNA for the CDR3 is TGTGCCAGTAGTGGGTACAGGGGAGGAACAGATACGCAGTATTTT.

The table lists this clone with a few counts. J is TRBJ2-7 and V is TRBV27; 7 bases match TRBD2. Germline CDR1 reads MNHEY; CDR2 reads SMNVEV (reference sequence). The trim removed 6 bases at V and 2 bases at J, leaving 10 bases unmatched. This CDR3 comprises 15 residues. The CDR3 protein is CASRVDSGPPYEQYF. The CDR3 coding sequence is TGTGCCAGCAGAGTCGATAGCGGGCCCCCCTACGAGCAGTACTTC.

This clone was picked up a small number of times. V is TRBV19 and J is TRBJ2-3; 9 bases are a match to TRBD1. V lost 3 bases and J lost 5; bases outside the gene matches: 6. Per the germline V gene, CDR1 is LNHDA and CDR2 is SQIVND (reference sequence). This CDR3 has 15 amino acids. The CDR3 loop reads CASSIRTGEQDTQYF. In DNA form, the CDR3 reads TGTGCCAGTAGTATCCGGACAGGGGAACAAGATACGCAGTATTTT.

The chain uses TRBV19 and TRBJ1-2, with D perhaps matching TRBD1 (5 bases). Looked up from germline, CDR1 is LNHDA and CDR2 is SQIVND (reference sequence). V was pared by 3 bases and J by 12 bases, with 11 bases between. There are 11 residues in the CDR3. The CDR3 loop reads CASSMGGLNTF. The CDR3 DNA reads as TGTGCCAGTAGTATGGGGGGACTAAACACCTTC.

The chain has TRBV7-2 and TRBJ1-3; D unresolved. The CDR3 has 16 amino acids. The germline gives CDR1 SGHTA, CDR2 FQGNSA. Trimming pared 8 bases from V and 2 bases from J, leaving 19 bases between. DNA of the CDR3: TGTGCCAGCCGGCTTTCTTCCGGGGTGACTGGAAACACCATATATTTT. As protein: CASRLSSGVTGNTIYF.

This clone came up a few times. CDR3 nucleotides: TGTGCCAGCAGCCTTGGGCGGGTTTCACCCCTCCACTTT. Its translation is CASSLGRVSPLHF. The chain employs TRBV7-2 and TRBJ1-6; no reliable D call. The CDR3 is made up of 13 amino acids. Germline CDR1 is SGHTA and CDR2 is FQGNSA. V was cut by 5 bases and J by 9 bases, with 11 bases left in between.

This sequence joins TRBV3-1 (or the pseudogene TRBV3-2) and TRBJ1-2, with D possibly matching TRBD1 (6 bases). From germline, CDR1 is LGHDT and CDR2 YNNKEL (reference sequence). This CDR3 has 14 amino acids. V shed 1 base and J shed 4 bases, with 10 bases lying between them. CDR3 coding DNA: TGTGCCAGCAGCCAAGTGGACAGTGTCTATGGCTACACCTTC. It translates to CASSQVDSVYGYTF.

The genes are TRBV7-2 and TRBJ2-1; D possibly corresponds to TRBD2 (5 bases). Trimming removed 5 bases from V and 0 bases from J, with 11 bases in between. Germline V lookup: CDR1 SGHTA, CDR2 FQGNSA. The CDR3 consists of 15 residues. CDR3 sequence reads: CASSQSGYSYNEQFF. In DNA form, the CDR3 reads TGTGCCAGCAGCCAAAGCGGTTACTCCTACAATGAGCAGTTCTTC.

V and J are TRBV28 and TRBJ1-5; the D is unclear. Germline values: CDR1 MDHEN, CDR2 SYDVKM. The CDR3 sequence is 12 residues long. V lost 6 bases, J lost 8 bases, and 11 bases lay in between. The CDR3 DNA follows: TGTGCCAGCAGCCAGACTGAGAAGCCCCAGCATTTT. Encoded protein: CASSQTEKPQHF.